The source of this T cell receptor (beta chain) is a study of blood T cell repertoires in COVID-19. Study overall: Material from acute and convalescent COVID-19 was sourced from the United States, Italy and Spain.

Profiling relied on immunoSEQ multiplex PCR, and the TCRdb table lists in-frame clones only, not all of them. The sample lists 350,000 or so clones; roughly 86% were seen once. The CDR3 runs 12 residues. Looked up from germline, CDR1 is SQVTM and CDR2 is ANQGSEA. V shed 4 bases and J shed 7 bases, with 11 bases lying between them. This clone has only one observation. The chain employs TRBV29-1 and TRBJ2-1; the D gene is possibly TRBD1 (5 bases). Specimen: PBMCs or T cells enriched from blood (not recorded which). The clonotype originates from a woman in her twenties or thirties who had been exposed to COVID-19. In DNA form, the CDR3 reads TGCAGCGTTGCGGCAGGGCGAAATGAGCAGTTCTTC. Residues: CSVAAGRNEQFF.